This T cell receptor (beta chain) was recovered during a study of T cell responses to AZD1222 COVID-19 vaccine. Study details: Second-dose groups at about 4 or about 12 weeks were pooled. General study results and limits: Spike regions recognized by vaccine-associated CD4 TCRs spanned the protein, led by 160-218 and 743-854.

As for this clone: Its target is not known.

The CDR3 is made up of 14 amino acids. J was trimmed by 7 bases and V by 3 bases; bases with no gene match: 7. Germline V gene sequence: CDR1 SGDLS, CDR2 YYNGEE. The assay was immunoSEQ multiplex PCR, and TCRdb's table has in-frame clones only and misses some. The profile shows 150,000 or so clones, around 90% of them singletons. The rearrangement joins TRBV9 to TRBJ1-2; 9 nucleotides align to TRBD1. This specimen consisted of peripheral blood, obtained on day 0 of AZD1222 vaccination. The receptor was derived from an adult in good health. DNA of the CDR3: TGTGCCAGCAGCGCACAACAGGGGGCTGGTGGCTACACCTTC. Translation gives CASSAQQGAGGYTF.